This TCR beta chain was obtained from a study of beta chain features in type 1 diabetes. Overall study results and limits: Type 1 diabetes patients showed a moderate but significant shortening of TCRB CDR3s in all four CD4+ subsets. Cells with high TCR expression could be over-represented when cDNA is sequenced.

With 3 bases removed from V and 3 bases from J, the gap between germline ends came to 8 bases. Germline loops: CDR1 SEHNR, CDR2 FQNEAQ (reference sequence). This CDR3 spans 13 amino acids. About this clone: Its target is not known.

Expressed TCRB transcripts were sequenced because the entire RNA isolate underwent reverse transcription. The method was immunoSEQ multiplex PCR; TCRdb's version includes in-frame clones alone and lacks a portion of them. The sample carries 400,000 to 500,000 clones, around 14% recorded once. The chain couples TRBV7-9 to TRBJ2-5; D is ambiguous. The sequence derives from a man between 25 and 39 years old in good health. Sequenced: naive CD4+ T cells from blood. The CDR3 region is CASSFTAKETQYF. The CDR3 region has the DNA TGTGCCAGCAGCTTCACAGCTAAAGAGACCCAGTACTTC.